The rows below give T cell receptor beta chains drawn from one sample of a study of regulatory T cells in long-lasting Graves disease. TCRdb ran MiXCR on the multiplex PCR reads and lists one entry per CDR3 protein. This sample has roughly 560,000 distinct CDR3 sequences; around 12% occur once, and the top ten carry about 8.3%. This same sample was also part of a study on T cells in Graves' hyperthyroidism and ophthalmopathy.

The source material was peripheral blood mononuclear cells (PBMCs), sampled at new diagnosis, from a patient treated with antithyroid drugs. These receptors all stem from a woman in her thirties with Graves disease. Each CDR3 is given with its conserved first and last residue. D genes are given only for firm matches. Only part of the rows carry a size: once, few, many, or a class if the clone is expanded.

clone_size: -
v_call: TRBV20-1
j_call: TRBJ1-3
d_call: TRBD1
cdr3_nt: TGCAGTGCTAGTAATCCAGGGGGAGGAAACACCATGTATTTT
cdr3_aa: CSASNPGGGNTMYF

clone_size: many
v_call: TRBV28
j_call: TRBJ2-7
d_call: -
cdr3_nt: TGTGCCAGCAATATACAGGGTTTGAAGTACTTC
cdr3_aa: CASNIQGLKYF

clone_size: many
v_call: TRBV7-8
j_call: TRBJ2-7
d_call: -
cdr3_nt: TGTGCCAGCAGCTTAGCCGTAGGAGGGAACGAGCAGTACTTC
cdr3_aa: CASSLAVGGNEQYF

clone_size: few
v_call: TRBV7-9
j_call: TRBJ1-2
d_call: -
cdr3_nt: TGTGCCAGCAGCTTAAGCAAACCGGACTATGGCTACACCTTC
cdr3_aa: CASSLSKPDYGYTF

clone_size: many
v_call: TRBV6-5
j_call: TRBJ2-3
d_call: -
cdr3_nt: TGTGCCAGCAGTTACTCTAATGAGTTTCGCACAGATACGCAGTATTTT
cdr3_aa: CASSYSNEFRTDTQYF

clone_size: many
v_call: TRBV6-1
j_call: TRBJ1-4
d_call: -
cdr3_nt: TGTGCCAGCAGCCTGACAGTGAGGGAAAAACTGTTTTTT
cdr3_aa: CASSLTVREKLFF

clone_size: many
v_call: TRBV11-2
j_call: TRBJ2-3
d_call: TRBD1
cdr3_nt: TGTGCCAGCAGCTTAGGAGGGACAGGGTTGGCAGATACGCAGTATTTT
cdr3_aa: CASSLGGTGLADTQYF

clone_size: once
v_call: TRBV28
j_call: TRBJ2-1
d_call: -
cdr3_nt: TGTGCCAGCAGTTTATCCCCAATAGGGATGGGCGATGAGCAGTTCTTC
cdr3_aa: CASSLSPIGMGDEQFF

clone_size: many
v_call: TRBV27
j_call: TRBJ2-7
d_call: TRBD1
cdr3_nt: TGTGCCAGCCGTTCCCTAGTCGACAGGGGGGTTGCATACGAGCAGTACTTC
cdr3_aa: CASRSLVDRGVAYEQYF

clone_size: many
v_call: TRBV2
j_call: TRBJ2-7
d_call: -
cdr3_nt: TGTGCCAGTAATTACAGGTCCTACGAGCAGTACTTC
cdr3_aa: CASNYRSYEQYF

clone_size: many
v_call: TRBV6-2/TRBV6-3
j_call: TRBJ1-2
d_call: -
cdr3_nt: TGTGCCAGCACCATTGGTCCCAGTTACTATGGTGGCTACACCTTC
cdr3_aa: CASTIGPSYYGGYTF

clone_size: many
v_call: TRBV4-1
j_call: TRBJ2-1
d_call: -
cdr3_nt: TGCGCCAGCAGCCTTCGACCCAGGAGGAATGAGCAGTTCTTC
cdr3_aa: CASSLRPRRNEQFF

clone_size: many
v_call: TRBV13
j_call: TRBJ2-7
d_call: -
cdr3_nt: TGTGCCAGCAGCCTAACCTTCAAGGGACGCTACGAGCAGTACTTC
cdr3_aa: CASSLTFKGRYEQYF

clone_size: few
v_call: TRBV11-3
j_call: TRBJ2-7
d_call: TRBD1
cdr3_nt: TGTGCCAGCAGTCCAGGACAGGGGGAAGATGAGCAGTACTTC
cdr3_aa: CASSPGQGEDEQYF

clone_size: many
v_call: TRBV3-1
j_call: TRBJ2-1
d_call: TRBD1
cdr3_nt: TGTGCCAGCAGCAGAACAGGGGGCAATGAGCAGTTCTTC
cdr3_aa: CASSRTGGNEQFF

clone_size: few
v_call: TRBV18
j_call: TRBJ2-7
d_call: TRBD2
cdr3_nt: TGTGCCAGCTCACAAAATAGCGGGAGGGCTTCCTACGAGCAGTACTTC
cdr3_aa: CASSQNSGRASYEQYF

clone_size: many
v_call: TRBV7-8
j_call: TRBJ2-7
d_call: -
cdr3_nt: TGTGCCAGCAGCCCCCAGACTAGCTCCTACGAGCAGTACTTC
cdr3_aa: CASSPQTSSYEQYF

clone_size: -
v_call: TRBV2
j_call: TRBJ1-4
d_call: TRBD1
cdr3_nt: TGTGCCAGCACCGAGGGGGCGGTGGGTGAAAAACTGTTTTTT
cdr3_aa: CASTEGAVGEKLFF

clone_size: many
v_call: TRBV3-1
j_call: TRBJ2-4
d_call: TRBD2
cdr3_nt: TGTGCCAGCAGCCAAGATACTAGCGGGATGGCCAAAAACATTCAGTACTTC
cdr3_aa: CASSQDTSGMAKNIQYF

clone_size: many
v_call: TRBV30
j_call: TRBJ1-6
d_call: TRBD1
cdr3_nt: TGTGCCTGGAGTGGGACAGGGGGTCCACCCCTCCACTTT
cdr3_aa: CAWSGTGGPPLHF

clone_size: -
v_call: TRBV11-1
j_call: TRBJ1-3
d_call: -
cdr3_nt: TGTGCCAGCAGCTTAGACCAGGGGCTCGGAAACACCATATATTTT
cdr3_aa: CASSLDQGLGNTIYF

clone_size: -
v_call: TRBV19
j_call: TRBJ2-7
d_call: TRBD2
cdr3_nt: TGTGCCAGTAGTTGGATAGCGGGAGGGTACGAGCAGTACTTC
cdr3_aa: CASSWIAGGYEQYF

clone_size: many
v_call: TRBV12-3/TRBV12-4
j_call: TRBJ1-5
d_call: -
cdr3_nt: TGTGCCAGCAGTTCGACAGATAGCAATCAGCCCCAGCATTTT
cdr3_aa: CASSSTDSNQPQHF

clone_size: many
v_call: TRBV19
j_call: TRBJ2-7
d_call: -
cdr3_nt: TGTGCCAGTAGCGTGCGGGACAACTACTACGAGCAGTACTTC
cdr3_aa: CASSVRDNYYEQYF

clone_size: few
v_call: TRBV6-5
j_call: TRBJ1-2
d_call: -
cdr3_nt: TGTGCCAGCAGTTACATATTTGGGCAGGGATCGAACTATGGCTACACCTTC
cdr3_aa: CASSYIFGQGSNYGYTF

clone_size: -
v_call: TRBV20-1
j_call: TRBJ1-2
d_call: -
cdr3_nt: TGCAGTGCCTGGGACACTCTTTTTAGAAACTATGGCTACACCTTC
cdr3_aa: CSAWDTLFRNYGYTF

clone_size: many
v_call: TRBV29-1
j_call: TRBJ1-1
d_call: -
cdr3_nt: TGCAGCGTTGGATCGCAGGGGAAAAACACTGAAGCTTTCTTT
cdr3_aa: CSVGSQGKNTEAFF

clone_size: many
v_call: TRBV3-1
j_call: TRBJ1-5
d_call: TRBD1
cdr3_nt: TGTGCCAGCAGCCAGGGGCAGAACAGGGGGCCCCAGCATTTT
cdr3_aa: CASSQGQNRGPQHF

clone_size: many
v_call: TRBV2
j_call: TRBJ2-7
d_call: TRBD2
cdr3_nt: TGTGCCAGCAGTGAAGTAGGAGGACTAGCCTACGAGCAGTACTTC
cdr3_aa: CASSEVGGLAYEQYF

clone_size: -
v_call: TRBV19
j_call: TRBJ1-1
d_call: -
cdr3_nt: TGTGCCAGTAGTGCGAAGGGTGACACTGAAGCTTTCTTT
cdr3_aa: CASSAKGDTEAFF

clone_size: -
v_call: TRBV24-1
j_call: TRBJ2-5
d_call: TRBD1
cdr3_nt: TGTGCCACCAGTGATTCCGGGACAGCACGCCAAGAGACCCAGTACTTC
cdr3_aa: CATSDSGTARQETQYF

clone_size: few
v_call: TRBV7-9
j_call: TRBJ2-3
d_call: TRBD2
cdr3_nt: TGTGCCAGCAGCTTAAAACTAGCGGCCCACACAGATACGCAGTATTTT
cdr3_aa: CASSLKLAAHTDTQYF

clone_size: -
v_call: TRBV6-1
j_call: TRBJ2-1
d_call: TRBD2
cdr3_nt: TGTGCCAGCAGTCAAGGACTAGCGCGCAGGAGGTCCTACAATGAGCAGTTCTTC
cdr3_aa: CASSQGLARRRSYNEQFF

clone_size: many
v_call: TRBV5-1
j_call: TRBJ1-2
d_call: -
cdr3_nt: TGCGCCAGCAGCTTGTCTCGACAACGGGATGGCTACACCTTC
cdr3_aa: CASSLSRQRDGYTF

clone_size: many
v_call: TRBV7-2
j_call: TRBJ1-4
d_call: -
cdr3_nt: TGTGCCAGCAGCTTATTGCCGGGAGCAACTAATGAAAAACTGTTTTTT
cdr3_aa: CASSLLPGATNEKLFF

clone_size: many
v_call: TRBV28
j_call: TRBJ1-1
d_call: TRBD1
cdr3_nt: TGTGCCAGCAGTCGGTCAGGGGGCTTCACTGAAGCTTTCTTT
cdr3_aa: CASSRSGGFTEAFF

clone_size: many
v_call: TRBV7-2
j_call: TRBJ2-7
d_call: -
cdr3_nt: TGTGCCAGCAGCCCCATAACCGCGGTCCCCTACGAGCAGTACTTC
cdr3_aa: CASSPITAVPYEQYF

clone_size: many
v_call: TRBV30
j_call: TRBJ2-5
d_call: TRBD1
cdr3_nt: TGTGCCTGGGCCGACAGGGTGACCCTCCAAGAGACCCAGTACTTC
cdr3_aa: CAWADRVTLQETQYF

clone_size: many
v_call: TRBV28
j_call: TRBJ2-2
d_call: TRBD2
cdr3_nt: TGTGCCAGCAGTTTAGAGCGGGAAGGTACCGGGGAGCTGTTTTTT
cdr3_aa: CASSLEREGTGELFF

clone_size: many
v_call: TRBV4-3
j_call: TRBJ2-7
d_call: TRBD2
cdr3_nt: TGCGCCAGCAGCCAAGACGGTAGCGGGAGGTACGAGCAGTACTTC
cdr3_aa: CASSQDGSGRYEQYF

clone_size: few
v_call: TRBV28
j_call: TRBJ2-7
d_call: TRBD1
cdr3_nt: TGTGCCAGCAGTTTGGGACAGGACCTCTCCTACGAGCAGTACTTC
cdr3_aa: CASSLGQDLSYEQYF